These 7 T cell receptor beta chains were all obtained from the same sample, sequenced in a study of shared clonotypes between healthy human individuals. The method was immunoSEQ multiplex PCR; TCRdb's version includes in-frame clones alone and lacks a portion of them. The sample has about 460,000 clones; around 77% are singletons. Sequenced input: PBMCs. These receptors were collected from a woman aged 35 to 49 in good health. Some clones in this sample may be carry-over from other donors' samples.

This clone has just one count. The chain couples TRBV5-1 to TRBJ2-5, with 8 bases lining up with TRBD2. The J call is uncertain, as TRBJ2-7 better fits the DNA end. The CDR3 is 14 residues long. Germline V CDR1 and CDR2: SGHRS, YFSETQ. CDR3 DNA: TGCGCCAGCAGTCAGACTAGCGAACCCTACGAGCAGTACTTC. It encodes CASSQTSEPYEQYF.

The V gene is TRBV7-9, the J gene TRBJ2-7; 8 bases map to TRBD2. V lost 5 bases, J lost 3 bases, and 12 bases stayed unmatched. The germline gives CDR1 SEHNR, CDR2 FQNEAQ (reference sequence). The CDR3 contains 16 residues. The CDR3 loop reads CASSPGGGRWDYEQYF. CDR3 nucleotides: TGTGCCAGCAGCCCCGGGGGGGGCAGGTGGGACTACGAGCAGTACTTC.

CDR3 nucleotides: TGTGCCAGCACCCCAGCGGGATCGGGCACAGATACGCAGTATTTT. Translated: CASTPAGSGTDTQYF. The genes are TRBV6-1 and TRBJ2-3; the match to TRBD2 covers 7 bases. Trimming cost V 7 bases and J 1 base; bases outside gene matches: 8. Germline assignment: CDR1 MNHNS and CDR2 SASEGT. This CDR3 region has 15 residues.

Only one count was recorded for this clone. The chain employs TRBV13 and TRBJ2-7; D might be TRBD1 or TRBD2, each matching 6 bases. The length of the CDR3 is 17 residues. Trimming took 4 bases from V and 2 from J, leaving 21 bases between them. The germline gives CDR1 PRHDT, CDR2 FYEKMQ (reference sequence). In nucleotides, the CDR3 is TGTGCCAGCAGCTCCGAACGGGGGCGGGGCGACCCCTACGAGCAGTACTTC. Residues: CASSSERGRGDPYEQYF.

A few counts support this clone. Other DNA sequences of this sample code for an identical CDR3. The chain carries TRBV29-1 and TRBJ2-7, with no clear D. V dropped 6 bases and J dropped 0 bases, with 12 bases sitting between them. The CDR3 consists of 13 residues. The germline gives CDR1 SQVTM, CDR2 ANQGSEA. In nucleotides, the CDR3 is TGCAGCGTGAGGACCGCAAGCTCCTACGAGCAGTACTTC. This sequence encodes CSVRTASSYEQYF.

The gene calls are TRBV18 and TRBJ2-2; D unclear. Trimming pared 4 bases from V and 4 bases from J, leaving 13 bases between. The germline V gene has CDR1 KGHSH and CDR2 LQKENI. This CDR3 contains 15 residues. As DNA, the CDR3 is TGTGCCAGCTCACTGTTGGGCCAGCCCACCGGGGAGCTGTTTTTT. This sequence encodes CASSLLGQPTGELFF.

This rearrangement joins TRBV14 to TRBJ2-2, with 10 positions matching TRBD2. The J segment lost 3 bases and the V segment lost 2 bases, leaving 3 bases of the junction unmatched. The germline CDR1 and CDR2 sequences are SGHDN and FVKESK. The CDR3 is 16 residues long. The CDR3 here is CASSQRTSGYTGELFF. The CDR3 DNA sequence: TGTGCCAGCAGCCAACGGACTAGCGGATACACCGGGGAGCTGTTTTTT.